This T cell receptor beta chain was found in a study of blood T cell repertoires in COVID-19. The germline V gene encodes CDR1 SGHKS and CDR2 YYEKEE (reference sequence). This CDR3 has 14 residues. The J segment lost 6 bases and the V segment lost 4 bases, leaving 7 bases of the junction unmatched. Here immunoSEQ multiplex PCR was the method, and the copy in TCRdb shows in-frame clones only, minus some. The sample contains approximately 280,000 clones, 70% to 90% of which appear only once. This chain connects TRBV5-5 to TRBJ1-3; the match to TRBD1 covers 7 bases. This clonotype was sampled from a woman in her twenties or thirties who had recovered from COVID-19. Material: peripheral blood. The CDR3 is CASSPPTGKNTIYF. The CDR3 coding sequence is TGTGCCAGCAGCCCACCGACAGGGAAAAACACCATATATTTT.